This entry concerns a single TCR beta chain. Antigen unknown. One end of the junction is discordant with germline, which a read error may explain. These data are taken from a study of regulatory T cells in long-lasting Graves disease. Study-wide points: Comparison showed that persistent patients shared more public clonotypes (about 3,000) than new patients (966).

Time point indicated: newly diagnosed GD, antithyroid drugs for less than 3 months. The authors made the TCR library using RNA they extracted from PBMCs. To make TCR beta libraries, researchers used iRepertoire HTBI primers and Arm-PCR of CDR3 regions. Source study methods: Among the samples, 50 to 80 TRBV and 14 to 15 TRBJ segments were identified. Each CDR3 protein is one row after TCRdb ran MiXCR on the multiplex PCR reads. In this record, the V and J calls reflect TCRdb's handling and not the investigators' own analysis. The sample carries about 620,000 distinct CDR3 sequences, roughly 15% recorded once. The data were also submitted as part of a second study, on T cells in Graves' hyperthyroidism and ophthalmopathy. From that second work: No progression to ophthalmopathy during 18 months of follow-up defined stable disease. Most clonotypes that expanded in the thyroid above 0.001 also showed up in blood.

Sequences were derived from peripheral blood mononuclear cells (PBMCs), sampled at new diagnosis, from a patient treated with antithyroid drugs. The origin of this receptor is a woman aged 25-40 years with Graves disease.

DNA for the CDR3: TGTGTCTGGAAAGGCTCTGGAAACACCATATATTTT. Its translation: CVWKGSGNTIYF. The chain combines TRBV30 with TRBJ1-3; no clear D gene. CDR1 and CDR2 (germline): GTSNPN, SVGIG (reference sequence). This CDR3 is 12 amino acids long.